A single sample is the source of the 4 T cell receptor beta chains below, sequenced in a study of response to subunit inactivated influenza vaccine (dated by TCRdb to 2017 to 2018). The method behind the library was RT-PCR. TCRdb lists the instrument as Illumina HiSeq 2500. The raw public reads went through TCRdb reprocessing: fastp at Q25, MiXCR clone calling, in-frame beta chains kept. Rows with one shared CDR3 protein collapse into an entry with the most common genes and DNA. The sample table contains fewer than 800,000 distinct CDR3 sequences; only one count was recorded for 15% to 17% of them. The ten top clones hold around 10% of the sample. The sequenced sample was PBMCs from blood, obtained about 11 days after vaccination. The source is a man in his forties or fifties who received an inactivated influenza vaccine. Donor details come from another sample of the same person, matched by shared clones.

The table lists this clonotype with a few counts. The CDR3 spells CASSMDSSTGELFF. The CDR3 DNA is TGCGCCAGCAGCATGGACAGCTCCACCGGGGAGCTGTTTTTT. The chain is built from TRBV5-1 and TRBJ2-2; D is possibly TRBD1 (6 bases). The CDR3 consists of 14 residues. The V and J ends lost 4 bases and 4 bases respectively, with 11 bases between them. In germline, CDR1 is SGHRS, CDR2 YFSETQ.

This clonotype was found many times. No DNA is shown, since the ends of the CDR3 on it are uncertain; the CDR3 is the one TCRdb lists. The rearrangement joins TRBV11-1 to TRBJ2-1; TRBD1, the D gene given by the table, was not confirmed from the DNA. Per the germline V gene, CDR1 is SGHAT and CDR2 is FQDESV (reference sequence). The CDR3 adds up to 13 amino acids, both ends counted. CDR3 amino acids: CASSFGTGSEGFF.

The chain links TRBV12-3 or TRBV12-4 to TRBJ2-6, with 7 bases aligning to TRBD1. V dropped 6 bases and J dropped 0; count of bases not matched to a gene: 8. The CDR3 sequence is 17 residues long. The CDR3: CASRGQILSSGANVLTF. The CDR3 coding sequence is TGTGCCAGCAGGGGACAGATACTTAGCTCTGGGGCCAACGTCCTGACTTTC.

This clonotype was observed at least ten times. The chain couples TRBV4-1 to TRBJ1-2; a possible D gene is TRBD1 (5 bases). This CDR3 region has 14 residues. CDR1 is MGHRA and CDR2 is YSYEKL in the germline V gene. Trimming removed 1 base at V and 6 bases at J, with 12 bases between. CDR3 DNA sequence: TGCGCCAGCAGCCAAGTTTCCTGGGGCGATGGCTACACCTTC. Amino acid sequence: CASSQVSWGDGYTF.